This TCR beta chain was identified in a study of T cell changes during pregnancy in multiple sclerosis. The junction had 11 bases not matched to a gene; V was cut back by 1 base and J by 1 base. This CDR3 has 19 residues. Germline V CDR1 and CDR2: SEHNR, FQNEAQ (reference sequence). Only in-frame clones appear in the TCRdb table, and some are missing; sequencing was by immunoSEQ multiplex PCR. The sample gives under 95,000 clones, 92% of which show up once; roughly 2% is in the top ten. This receptor was taken from a female donor with multiple sclerosis, enrolled in a pregnancy study. Sequencing used peripheral blood, obtained in the second trimester of pregnancy. V gene TRBV7-9 combines with J gene TRBJ2-7, with 12 bases aligning to TRBD2. CDR3 DNA sequence: TGTGCCAGCAGCTTAGTAATGACTAGCGGGGGACCCAATTCCTACGAGCAGTACTTC. It translates to CASSLVMTSGGPNSYEQYF.